The next 18 T cell receptor beta chains were all read from a single sample in a study of Graves' ophthalmopathy and Graves' hyperthyroidism. Amplified material comprised TCR beta CDR3 regions derived from RNA transcripts. First-round RT-PCR used HTBI primers; second-round multiplex PCR followed. TCRdb re-analysed the multiplex PCR reads in MiXCR, keeping a single row per CDR3 protein. The table includes some 1.1 million distinct CDR3 sequences, about 40% detected once. The material sequenced was peripheral blood or thyroid tissue (not recorded which). These receptors all come from an adult man with Graves' hyperthyroidism.

The rearrangement joins TRBV11-1 to TRBJ1-2, with D possibly being TRBD1 (6 bases). Per germline, CDR1 SGHAT and CDR2 FQDESV (reference sequence). V was pared by 5 bases and J by 12 bases, with 19 bases between. CDR3 size: 13 residues. CDR3: CASSIRTESGNTF. The CDR3 DNA reads TGTGCCAGCAGCATACGGACAGAGTCTGGAAACACCTTC.

The rearrangement uses TRBV10-3 and TRBJ1-4; 8 positions match TRBD1. From germline, CDR1 is ENHRY and CDR2 SYGVKD. J lost 12 bases, V lost 3 bases, and 6 bases had no gene match. The CDR3 has 13 residues. The CDR3 sequence is CAISDEDRGQLFF. The CDR3 DNA reads as TGTGCCATCAGTGATGAAGACAGGGGCCAACTGTTTTTT.

This clonotype was counted at least ten times. The chain carries TRBV12-3 or TRBV12-4 and TRBJ2-5; TRBD2 agrees at 12 bases. V shed 5 bases and J 4 bases; nucleotides not matched to a gene: 8. The CDR3 is made up of 16 amino acids. The CDR3 spells CASSRSLLAGGETQYF. CDR3 sequence (DNA): TGTGCCAGCAGTCGGTCCCTACTAGCGGGAGGAGAGACCCAGTACTTC.

The sample holds many counts of this clonotype. V is TRBV12-3 or TRBV12-4 and J is TRBJ2-7; D is unresolved. Trimming shortened V by 4 bases and J by 5 bases, and 9 bases separated the two germline ends. The CDR3 sequence is 12 residues long. CDR3 residues: CASSSPRHEQYF. CDR3 nucleotide sequence: TGTGCCAGCAGTTCTCCACGCCACGAGCAGTACTTC.

This clonotype has more than one count but fewer than ten. The chain combines TRBV7-2 with TRBJ2-5; D may be TRBD2 (5 bases). The ends were cut back, 3 bases at V and 9 bases at J, with 17 bases in the middle. The CDR3 covers 14 residues. Germline V gives CDR1 SGHTA, CDR2 FQGNSA. The CDR3 DNA reads as TGTGCCAGCAGCTTTTTTTCCGCGGGCGAGGCCCAGTACTTC. This codes for CASSFFSAGEAQYF.

V usage is TRBV5-1 and J usage is TRBJ2-5; D perhaps matches TRBD2 (6 bases). Trimming left V 6 bases short and J 5 bases short, with 20 bases between. CDR3 length equals 15 residues. Germline CDR1 and CDR2: SGHRS and YFSETQ. The CDR3: CASIYRLGNKETQYF. The CDR3, as DNA: TGCGCCAGCATCTACAGACTAGGTAATAAGGAGACCCAGTACTTC.

On this clonotype itself: Compared with germline, one end of the junction differs, possibly owing to a read error. This sequence joins TRBV7-9 and TRBJ2-7; 14 nucleotides line up with TRBD2. The CDR3 length is 15 residues. In germline, CDR1 is SEHNR, CDR2 FQNEAQ (reference sequence). The CDR3 is CASSSGLAGAIEQCF. CDR3 nucleotide sequence: TGTGCCAGCAGCTCGGGACTAGCGGGGGCCATCGAGCAGTGCTTC. Combining the CDR3 with reference TRBV7-9 and TRBJ2-7 gives the whole variable domain DTGVSQNPRHKITKRGQNVTFRCDPISEHNRLYWYRQTLGQGPEFLTYFQNEAQLEKSRLLSDRFSAERPKGSFSTLEIQRTEQGDSAMYLCASSSGLAGAIEQCFGPGTRLTVT.

This clonotype has only a few counts. The chain recombines TRBV19 with TRBJ2-7; 9 positions match TRBD2. The CDR3 contains 15 residues. The junction had 11 bases not matched to a gene; V was cut back by 5 bases and J by 6 bases. From germline, CDR1 is LNHDA and CDR2 SQIVND (reference sequence). The CDR3 here is CASSFSGRAKAEQYF. CDR3 in DNA: TGTGCCAGTAGTTTTAGCGGGAGAGCCAAGGCCGAGCAGTACTTC.

The rearrangement uses TRBV10-3 and TRBJ1-1; D unclear. Germline CDR1 reads ENHRY; CDR2 reads SYGVKD. Trimming removed 3 bases at V and 6 bases at J, with 8 bases between. The CDR3 has 12 residues. The CDR3 nucleotides read TGTGCCATCAGTGACCGGCCGCCTGAAGCTTTCTTT. Encoded protein: CAISDRPPEAFF.

At least ten counts were recorded for this clonotype. The chain couples TRBV5-4 to TRBJ1-1; tentative D call: TRBD1 (5 bases). Germline V CDR1 and CDR2: SGHNT, YYREEE (reference sequence). The CDR3 runs to 14 residues. Between the trimmed V and J ends, which lost 6 bases and 1 base, there was a span of 13 bases. The CDR3 DNA follows: TGTGCCAGCACTGGAGGAGGGGCGAACACTGAAGCTTTCTTT. This translates into CASTGGGANTEAFF.

This clonotype showed up many times. J is TRBJ2-2 and V is TRBV5-1, with D tentatively TRBD1 or TRBD2 (5 bases each). Germline V lookup: CDR1 SGHRS, CDR2 YFSETQ. The V end lost 4 bases, the J end lost 7 bases, and 14 bases lay between the germline ends. This CDR3 contains 14 residues. The CDR3, as DNA: TGCGCCAGCAGCAGGGACGACGCCTTCGGGGAGCTGTTTTTT. Amino acid sequence: CASSRDDAFGELFF.

At least ten counts were recorded for this clonotype. The chain combines TRBV14 with TRBJ2-7; 9 bases fit TRBD1. The germline V gene has CDR1 SGHDN and CDR2 FVKESK. J gave up 6 bases and V 3 bases, and 9 bases lay outside the gene matches. The CDR3 covers 15 residues. CDR3 region: CASSQLDRGRLEQYF. The CDR3 DNA follows: TGTGCCAGCAGCCAGTTGGACAGGGGTAGACTCGAGCAGTACTTC.

V usage is TRBV19 and J usage is TRBJ2-2, with 7 bases matching TRBD1. Germline CDR1 LNHDA, CDR2 SQIVND (reference sequence). CDR3 length equals 15 residues. The ends lost 5 bases at V and 4 bases at J; junction bases unmatched: 7. CDR3 bases: TGTGCCAGTAGTGTCGACAGGGTGGGCACCGGGGAGCTGTTTTTT. The encoded protein is CASSVDRVGTGELFF.

J is TRBJ2-2 and V is TRBV9; D could derive from TRBD1 or TRBD2 (5 bases each). Germline loops: CDR1 SGDLS, CDR2 YYNGEE. V was trimmed by 3 bases and J by 3 bases, leaving 12 bases between them. The CDR3 is 15 amino acids. The CDR3 DNA is TGTGCCAGCAGCGGGGGACCTTACCACACCGGGGAGCTGTTTTTT. Its translation is CASSGGPYHTGELFF.

This chain links TRBV19 with TRBJ2-7; no reliable D call. V lost 1 base and J 2 bases, leaving 9 bases between the germline ends. Germline CDR1 and CDR2: LNHDA and SQIVND (reference sequence). This CDR3 contains 14 residues. The CDR3 loop reads CASSIGPAAYEQYF. CDR3 sequence (DNA): TGTGCCAGTAGTATAGGGCCGGCAGCCTACGAGCAGTACTTC.

This clonotype was recorded many times. CDR3 sequence (DNA): TGCAGTGCTGGACCCCCAGGGTCCTACGAGCAGTACTTC. It codes for CSAGPPGSYEQYF. This chain joins TRBV20-1 and TRBJ2-7; possible D gene TRBD1, 5 bases. Germline assignment: CDR1 DFQATT and CDR2 SNEGSKA (reference sequence). This CDR3 has 13 amino acids. Deletions cut 5 bases from V and 1 base from J, with 12 bases between.

J is TRBJ1-2 and V is TRBV10-3, with D hard to call. V was pared by 6 bases and J by 0 bases, with 11 bases between. Per the germline V gene, CDR1 is ENHRY and CDR2 is SYGVKD. This CDR3 spans 14 amino acids. This CDR3 is CAIRAGGTNYGYTF. The CDR3 DNA follows: TGTGCCATCAGAGCAGGAGGGACTAACTATGGCTACACCTTC.

A remark on this clonotype: The junction differs from germline at one of its ends, possibly a read error. This CDR3 reads CSVSTSQGLSYGQYF. CDR3 sequence (DNA): TGCAGCGTTTCGACTAGCCAAGGCCTCTCCTACGGGCAGTACTTC. The V call is TRBV29-1, the J call TRBJ2-7; TRBD2 matches at 7 bases. Germline V gene lookup returns CDR1 SQVTM and CDR2 ANQGSEA. The CDR3 totals 15 residues.